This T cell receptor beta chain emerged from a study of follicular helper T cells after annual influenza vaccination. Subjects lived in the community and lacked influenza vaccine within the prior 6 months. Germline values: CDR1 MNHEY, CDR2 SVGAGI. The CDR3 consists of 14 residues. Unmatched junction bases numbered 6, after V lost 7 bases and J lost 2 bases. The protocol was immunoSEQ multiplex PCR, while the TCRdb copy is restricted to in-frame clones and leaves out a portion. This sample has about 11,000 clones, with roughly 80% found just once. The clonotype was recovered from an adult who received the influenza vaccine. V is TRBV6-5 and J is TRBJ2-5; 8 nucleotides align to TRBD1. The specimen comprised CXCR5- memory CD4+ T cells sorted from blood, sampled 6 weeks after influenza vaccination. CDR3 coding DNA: TGTGCCAGCATGCCCGGGACAGGACAAGAGACCCAGTACTTC. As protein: CASMPGTGQETQYF.